This T cell receptor (beta chain) originates from a study of Ad26.COV2.S vaccination and SARS-CoV-2 variants. As for the study in general: The authors gave Ad26.COV2.S intramuscularly, either once or twice 56 days apart.

The CDR3 runs 14 residues. The V segment lost 6 bases and the J segment 1 base; nucleotides outside the gene matches: 4. CDR1 is SNHLY and CDR2 is FYNNEI in the germline V gene. TCRdb's table, derived via immunoSEQ multiplex PCR, lists solely in-frame clones and lacks some. The sample lists about 460,000 clones, about 89% seen once, with about 1.5% in the top ten. With regard to this clone: The antigen is not known.

Study findings and constraints: Analyses that measured TCR breadth and depth may have underestimated total T cell responses.

Treatment here: roughly 18 received Ad26.COV2.S at low or high dose, single or two shots; several received placebo; per-sample allocation not given. On day 63 after the first injection, vaccine and placebo recipients gave samples. Sequenced here: peripheral blood, sampled in a trial of Ad26.COV2.S vaccine versus placebo. This chain connects TRBV2 to TRBJ1-1, with 8 bases lining up with TRBD1. This sequence originates from a person between 18 and 65 years old who received the Ad26.COV2.S COVID-19 vaccine or a placebo. The CDR3 nucleotides are TGTGCCAGCAGCCTAGGACAGGGGAACACTGAAGCTTTCTTT. Protein product: CASSLGQGNTEAFF.